The entry below describes one TCR beta chain. Antigen unknown. Here immunoSEQ multiplex PCR was the method, and the copy in TCRdb shows in-frame clones only, minus some. The sample shows roughly 61,000 clones, approximately 86% of them seen only once. This entry belongs to a study of OX40 agonist ivuxolimab in advanced cancers. The ends lost 5 bases at V and 1 base at J; junction bases unmatched: 3. The CDR3 consists of 14 residues. Germline V gene sequence: CDR1 SGHVS, CDR2 FNYEAQ. Overall study findings and caveats: Not determined was the antigen specificity of the expanded peripheral T cells.

The clonotype originates from an adult with an advanced solid tumor such as melanoma, head and neck, liver or kidney cancer. This sequence joins TRBV7-6 and TRBJ1-1; TRBD1 aligns across 8 bases. This specimen consisted of CD4+ or CD8+ T cells sorted from blood, obtained in a trial of the OX40 agonist ivuxolimab. The CDR3 region is CASSAGTGNTEAFF. CDR3 nucleotide sequence: TGTGCCAGCAGCGCCGGGACAGGGAACACTGAAGCTTTCTTT.